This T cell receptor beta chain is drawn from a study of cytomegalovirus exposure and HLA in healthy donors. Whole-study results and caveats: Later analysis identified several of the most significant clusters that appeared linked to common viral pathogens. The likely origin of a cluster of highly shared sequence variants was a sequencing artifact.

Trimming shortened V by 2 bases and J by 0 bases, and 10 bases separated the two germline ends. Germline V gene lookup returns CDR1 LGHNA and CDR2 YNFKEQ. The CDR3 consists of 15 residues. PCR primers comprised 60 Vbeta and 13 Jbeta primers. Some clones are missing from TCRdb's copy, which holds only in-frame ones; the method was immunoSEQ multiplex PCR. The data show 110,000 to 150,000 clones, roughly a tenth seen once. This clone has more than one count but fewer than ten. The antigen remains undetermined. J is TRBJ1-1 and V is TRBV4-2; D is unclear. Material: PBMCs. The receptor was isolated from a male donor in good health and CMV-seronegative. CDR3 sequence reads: CASSQSWAMNTEAFF. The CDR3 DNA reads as TGTGCCAGCAGCCAATCGTGGGCCATGAACACTGAAGCTTTCTTT.